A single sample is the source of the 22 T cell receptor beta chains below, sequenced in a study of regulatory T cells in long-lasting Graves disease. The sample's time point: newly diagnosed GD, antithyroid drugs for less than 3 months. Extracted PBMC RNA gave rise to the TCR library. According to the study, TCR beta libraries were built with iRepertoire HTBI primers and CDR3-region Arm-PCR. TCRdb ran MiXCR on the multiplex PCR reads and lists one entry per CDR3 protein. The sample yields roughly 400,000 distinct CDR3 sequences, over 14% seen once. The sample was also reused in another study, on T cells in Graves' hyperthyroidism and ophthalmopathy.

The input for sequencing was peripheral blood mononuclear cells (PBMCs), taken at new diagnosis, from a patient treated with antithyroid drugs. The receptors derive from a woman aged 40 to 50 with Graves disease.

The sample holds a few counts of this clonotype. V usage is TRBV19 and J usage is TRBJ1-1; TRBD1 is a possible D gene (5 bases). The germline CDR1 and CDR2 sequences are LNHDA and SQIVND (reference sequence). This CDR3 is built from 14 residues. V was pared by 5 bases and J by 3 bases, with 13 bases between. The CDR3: CASSPPGGDTEAFF. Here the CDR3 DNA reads TGTGCCAGTAGTCCCCCGGGGGGGGACACTGAAGCTTTCTTT. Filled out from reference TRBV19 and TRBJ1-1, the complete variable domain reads DGGITQSPKYLFRKEGQNVTLSCEQNLNHDAMYWYRQDPGQGLRLIYYSQIVNDFQKGDIAEGYSVSREKKESFPLTVTSAQKNPTAFYLCASSPPGGDTEAFFGQGTRLTVV.

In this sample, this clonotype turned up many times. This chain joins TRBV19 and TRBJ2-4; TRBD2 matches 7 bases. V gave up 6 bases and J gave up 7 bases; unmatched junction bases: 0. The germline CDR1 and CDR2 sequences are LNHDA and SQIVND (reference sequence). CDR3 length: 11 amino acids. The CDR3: CASSGRNIQYF. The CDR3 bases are TGTGCCAGTAGCGGGAGGAACATTCAGTACTTC.

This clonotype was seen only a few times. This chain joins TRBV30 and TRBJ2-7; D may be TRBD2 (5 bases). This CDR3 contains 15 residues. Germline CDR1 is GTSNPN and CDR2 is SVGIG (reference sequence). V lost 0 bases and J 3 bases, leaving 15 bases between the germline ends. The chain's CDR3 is CAWSVRRRSSYEQYF. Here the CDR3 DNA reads TGTGCCTGGAGTGTACGAAGGAGGTCTAGCTACGAGCAGTACTTC.

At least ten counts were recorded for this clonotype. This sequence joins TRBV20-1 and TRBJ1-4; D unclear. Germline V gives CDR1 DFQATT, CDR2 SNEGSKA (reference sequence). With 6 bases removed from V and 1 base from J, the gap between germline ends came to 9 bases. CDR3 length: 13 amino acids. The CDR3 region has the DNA TGCAGTGCCTTAGAGGGAACTAATGAAAAACTGTTTTTT. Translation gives CSALEGTNEKLFF.

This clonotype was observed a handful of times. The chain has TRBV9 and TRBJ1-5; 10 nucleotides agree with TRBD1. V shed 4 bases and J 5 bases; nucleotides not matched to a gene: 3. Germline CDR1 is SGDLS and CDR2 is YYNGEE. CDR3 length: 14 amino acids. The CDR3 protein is CASSPTGGHQPQHF. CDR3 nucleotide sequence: TGTGCCAGCAGCCCGACAGGGGGCCATCAGCCCCAGCATTTT. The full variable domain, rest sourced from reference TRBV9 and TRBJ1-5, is DSGVTQTPKHLITATGQRVTLRCSPRSGDLSVYWYQQSLDQGLQFLIQYYNGEERAKGNILERFSAQQFPDLHSELNLSSLELGDSALYFCASSPTGGHQPQHFGDGTRLSIL.

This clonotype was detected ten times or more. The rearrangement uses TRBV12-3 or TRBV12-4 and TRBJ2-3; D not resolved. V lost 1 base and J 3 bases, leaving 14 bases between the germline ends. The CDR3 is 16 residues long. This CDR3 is CASSLGVGSGTDTQYF. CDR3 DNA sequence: TGTGCCAGCAGTTTAGGGGTAGGGTCTGGTACAGATACGCAGTATTTT.

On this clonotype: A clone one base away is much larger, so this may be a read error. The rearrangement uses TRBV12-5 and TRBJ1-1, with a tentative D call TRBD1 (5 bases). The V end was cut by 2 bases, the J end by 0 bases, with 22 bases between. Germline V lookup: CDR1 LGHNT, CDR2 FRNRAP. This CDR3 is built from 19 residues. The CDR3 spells CASGLTRQWGSHMNTEAFF. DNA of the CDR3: TGTGCTAGTGGTTTGACACGCCAATGGGGGTCCCACATGAACACTGAAGCTTTCTTT.

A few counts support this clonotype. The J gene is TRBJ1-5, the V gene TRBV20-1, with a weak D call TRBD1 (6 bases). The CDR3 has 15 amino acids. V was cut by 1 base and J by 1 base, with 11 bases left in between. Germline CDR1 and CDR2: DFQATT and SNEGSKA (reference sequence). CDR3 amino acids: CSARGRGMSNQPQHF. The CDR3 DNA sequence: TGCAGTGCTAGAGGTAGGGGGATGAGCAATCAGCCCCAGCATTTT.

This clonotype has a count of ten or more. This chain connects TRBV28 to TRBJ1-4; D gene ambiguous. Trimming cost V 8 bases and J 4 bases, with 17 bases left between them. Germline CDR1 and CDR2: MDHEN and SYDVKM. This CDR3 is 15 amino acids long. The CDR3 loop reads CASGIDIGGNEKLFF. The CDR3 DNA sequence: TGTGCCAGCGGGATCGATATTGGTGGTAATGAAAAACTGTTTTTT.

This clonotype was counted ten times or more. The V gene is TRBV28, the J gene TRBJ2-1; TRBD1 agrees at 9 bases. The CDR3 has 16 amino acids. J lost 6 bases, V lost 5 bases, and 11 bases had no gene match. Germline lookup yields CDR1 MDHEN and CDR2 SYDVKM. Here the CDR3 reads CASSPLPGTGINEQFF. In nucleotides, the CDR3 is TGTGCCAGCAGTCCGCTACCTGGGACAGGGATCAATGAGCAGTTCTTC.

The CDR3 is CSARDNRGSFDGYTF. CDR3 nucleotides: TGCAGTGCTAGAGATAACAGGGGCAGCTTCGATGGCTACACCTTC. The chain employs TRBV20-1 and TRBJ1-2; TRBD1 aligns across 7 bases. The CDR3 is 15 amino acids. Germline V lookup: CDR1 DFQATT, CDR2 SNEGSKA (reference sequence). J was trimmed by 6 bases and V by 0 bases; bases with no gene match: 10.

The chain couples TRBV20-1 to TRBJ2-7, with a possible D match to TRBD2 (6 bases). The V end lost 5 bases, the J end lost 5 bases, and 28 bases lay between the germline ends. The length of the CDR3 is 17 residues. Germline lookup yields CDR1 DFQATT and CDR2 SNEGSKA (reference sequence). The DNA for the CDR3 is TGCAGTGCTGTCCCCCCCCCCACTAGCCGAACCCTAGACGAGCAGTACTTC. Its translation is CSAVPPPTSRTLDEQYF.

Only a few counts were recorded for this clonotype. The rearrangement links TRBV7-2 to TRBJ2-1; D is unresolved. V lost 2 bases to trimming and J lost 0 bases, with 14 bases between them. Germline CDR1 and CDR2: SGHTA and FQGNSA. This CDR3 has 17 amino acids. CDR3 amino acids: CASSLLFGRSSYNEQFF. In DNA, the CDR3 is TGTGCCAGCAGCTTATTGTTCGGCAGAAGCTCCTACAATGAGCAGTTCTTC.

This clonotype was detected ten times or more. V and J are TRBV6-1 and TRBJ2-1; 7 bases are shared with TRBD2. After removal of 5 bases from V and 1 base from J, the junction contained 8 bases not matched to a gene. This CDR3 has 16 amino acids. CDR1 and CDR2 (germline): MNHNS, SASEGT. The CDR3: CASSPRAGSSYNEQFF. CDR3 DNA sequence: TGTGCCAGCAGTCCTAGAGCGGGAAGTTCCTACAATGAGCAGTTCTTC.

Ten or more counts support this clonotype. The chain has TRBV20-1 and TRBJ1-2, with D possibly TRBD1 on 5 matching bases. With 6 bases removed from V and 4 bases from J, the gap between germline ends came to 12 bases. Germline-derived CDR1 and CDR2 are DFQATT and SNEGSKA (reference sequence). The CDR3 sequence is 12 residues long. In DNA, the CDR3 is TGCAGTGCCAAACAGGATGTCTATGGCTACACCTTC. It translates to CSAKQDVYGYTF.

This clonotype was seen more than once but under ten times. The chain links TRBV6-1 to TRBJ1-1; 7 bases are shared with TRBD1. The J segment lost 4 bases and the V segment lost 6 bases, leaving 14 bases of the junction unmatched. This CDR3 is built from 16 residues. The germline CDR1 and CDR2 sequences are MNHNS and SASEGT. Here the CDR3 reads CASSPSRQGMGTEAFF. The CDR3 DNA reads TGTGCCAGCAGCCCATCGCGACAGGGAATGGGCACTGAAGCTTTCTTT.

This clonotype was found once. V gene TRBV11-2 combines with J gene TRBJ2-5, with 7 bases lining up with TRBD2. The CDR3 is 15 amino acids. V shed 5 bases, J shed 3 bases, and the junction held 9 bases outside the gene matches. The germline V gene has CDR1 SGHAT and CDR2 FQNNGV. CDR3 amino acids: CASSQDVLAEETQYF. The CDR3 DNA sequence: TGTGCCAGCAGCCAAGACGTTCTAGCGGAAGAGACCCAGTACTTC.

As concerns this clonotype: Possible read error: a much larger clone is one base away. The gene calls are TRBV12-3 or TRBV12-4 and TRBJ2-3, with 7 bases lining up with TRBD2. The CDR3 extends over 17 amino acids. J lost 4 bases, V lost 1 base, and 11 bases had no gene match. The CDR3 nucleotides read TGTGCCAGCAGTTTAGGGACCGGACGGGGGAGGGCAGATACGCAGTATTTT. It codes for CASSLGTGRGRADTQYF.

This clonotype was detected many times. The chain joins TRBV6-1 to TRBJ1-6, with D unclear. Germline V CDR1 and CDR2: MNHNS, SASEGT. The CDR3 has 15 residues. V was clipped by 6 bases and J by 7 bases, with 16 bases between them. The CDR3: CASSLDRGTNSPLHF. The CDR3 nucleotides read TGTGCCAGCAGCCTCGACCGGGGTACCAATTCACCCCTCCACTTT.

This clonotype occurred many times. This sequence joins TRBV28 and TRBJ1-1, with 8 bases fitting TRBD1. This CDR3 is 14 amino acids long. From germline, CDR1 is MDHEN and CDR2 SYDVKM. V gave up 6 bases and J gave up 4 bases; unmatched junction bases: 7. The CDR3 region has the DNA TGTGCCAGCAGGAGGACAGGGCTTGGCACTGAAGCTTTCTTT. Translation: CASRRTGLGTEAFF.

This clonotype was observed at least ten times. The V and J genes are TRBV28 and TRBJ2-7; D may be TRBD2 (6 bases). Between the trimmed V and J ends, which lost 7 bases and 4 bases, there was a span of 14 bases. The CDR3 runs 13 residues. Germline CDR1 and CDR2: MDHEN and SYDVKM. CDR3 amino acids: CASTSGGVYEQYF. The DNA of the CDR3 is TGTGCCAGCACCTCAGGAGGGGTTTACGAGCAGTACTTC.

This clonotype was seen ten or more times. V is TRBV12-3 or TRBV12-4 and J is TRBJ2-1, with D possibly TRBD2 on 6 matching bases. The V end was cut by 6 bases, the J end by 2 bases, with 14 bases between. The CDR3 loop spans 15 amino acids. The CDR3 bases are TGTGCCAGCAGCCGTAGCGGAGGGGCCTACAATGAGCAGTTCTTC. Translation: CASSRSGGAYNEQFF.